This is a list of T cell receptor beta chains from one sample in a study of control samples from healthy donors and cancer patients. The table came from immunoSEQ multiplex PCR; TCRdb's copy has only in-frame clones and leaves some out. The data contain about 73,000 clones, about 90% of them singletons. Input material: PBMCs. The receptors were gathered from a man aged 60-69 years with lung cancer. Each CDR3 is given without its conserved first and last residue.

v_call	j_call	cdr3_aa
TRBV10-2	TRBJ2-3	ASRSGAHREGTQY
TRBV7-9	TRBJ1-1	ASSLDGLSNTEAF
TRBV14	TRBJ2-1	ASSLQGGHNEQF
TRBV25-1	TRBJ1-1	ASHRQGGTEAF
TRBV30	TRBJ1-2	AWGRQGARYGYT
TRBV6-5	TRBJ2-7	ASSRTGDAYEQY
TRBV5-6	TRBJ1-2	ASSDGQGGYYGYT
TRBV5-6	TRBJ1-2	ASSLGTPFYGYT
TRBV2	TRBJ1-5	ASNREGVSNQPQH
TRBV5-4	TRBJ2-3	ASSLAGTDTQY
TRBV30	TRBJ1-1	AWSVGRLTEAF
TRBV29-1	TRBJ2-1	SVERGVSYNEQF
TRBV7-9	TRBJ2-1	ASSTLRGSSYNEQF
TRBV6-5	TRBJ1-1	ASFDRTNTEAF
TRBV6-5	TRBJ1-2	ASSLDLNYGYT
TRBV15	TRBJ2-3	ATSRDLGPHTQY
TRBV4-1	TRBJ1-2	ASSQETGLLGYT
TRBV30	TRBJ2-5	AGSGQGETQY
TRBV20-1	TRBJ2-5	SASSGGIGETQY
TRBV30	TRBJ2-3	AWSYSPADTQY
TRBV10-3	TRBJ2-7	AISSLVAYEQY
TRBV4-1	TRBJ2-7	ASSQEIRTAGEQY
TRBV20-1	TRBJ1-2	SARDDGYT
TRBV5-1	TRBJ1-1	ASSLAGTGGLGGTEAF
TRBV5-4	TRBJ1-5	ASSLAGGASNQPQH
TRBV11-1	TRBJ2-7	ASSFSPAGSPYEQY
TRBV24-1	TRBJ1-1	ATSEGPREAF
TRBV7-3	TRBJ1-1	ASSLIGSGNAF
TRBV10-1	TRBJ2-1	ASRGSGEEQF
TRBV5-6	TRBJ2-1	ASSRPSVSQTYNEQF
TRBV6-4	TRBJ2-3	ASSELGMGPQY
TRBV5-1	TRBJ1-2	ASSLTGDYGYT
TRBV9	TRBJ2-3	ASSSTGTGVTDTQY
TRBV5-1	TRBJ1-2	ASSLDRGNYGYT
TRBV30	TRBJ1-4	AWGRTSEKLF
TRBV6-5	TRBJ2-7	ATLPSSYEQY
TRBV6-4	TRBJ2-2	ASRQGGVRNTGELF
TRBV5-8	TRBJ2-5	ASSPKGHHRETQY
TRBV6-5	TRBJ1-2	ATRGTGKLYGYT
TRBV2	TRBJ2-7	ASSEGAGGTYEQY
TRBV5-1	TRBJ1-2	ASSLGDRGWGYT
TRBV5-1	TRBJ1-5	ASSTGPGSDQPQH
TRBV11-2	TRBJ2-2	ASRWTGGAGLF
TRBV4-2	TRBJ2-7	ASSHGGTGFSYEQY
TRBV6-5	TRBJ1-5	ASSQRAGDQPQH
TRBV29-1	TRBJ2-1	SLYRVRDNEQF
TRBV3-1/TRBV3-2	TRBJ1-1	ASSQLGGSSNTEAF
TRBV3-1/TRBV3-2	TRBJ1-6	ASSLGQGGTPLH
TRBV6-5	TRBJ2-5	ASSPQGAGETQY
TRBV3-1/TRBV3-2	TRBJ2-5	ASSQEGQGGRGQETQY
TRBV7-2	TRBJ1-5	ASSFGQGRPQH
TRBV5-6	TRBJ1-2	ASSQGQYGYT
TRBV4-1	TRBJ1-5	ASSQGQGEYNQPQH
TRBV19	TRBJ2-1	ASSIDQGSGEQF
TRBV6-6	TRBJ1-2	ASSIDRDGYGYT